One sample yielded the 9 T cell receptor beta chains listed below, sequenced in a study of Tregs in tolerant kidney transplant recipients. Some clones are missing from TCRdb's copy, which holds only in-frame ones; the method was immunoSEQ multiplex PCR. The table includes some 66,000 clones, 80% to 95% detected once. The material sequenced was CD8+ T cells from blood, taken before the transplant. All receptors derive from a human donor who received a combined kidney and bone marrow transplant.

The rearrangement joins TRBV28 to TRBJ1-2; the D is unclear. CDR1 and CDR2 (germline): MDHEN, SYDVKM. V dropped 6 bases and J dropped 3 bases, with 14 bases sitting between them. The CDR3 covers 14 residues. The chain's CDR3 is CASSPLGSYYGYTF. The CDR3 DNA reads as TGTGCCAGCAGCCCCCTGGGCAGCTACTATGGCTACACCTTC.

By share of the sample, this clone is medium-sized. The chain combines TRBV4-1 with TRBJ1-6; TRBD1 is a possible D gene (6 bases). Germline CDR1 and CDR2: MGHRA and YSYEKL. The CDR3 totals 16 residues. Trimming removed 4 bases at V and 10 bases at J, with 20 bases between. The CDR3 region is CASSPGPGHHGSPLHF. CDR3 sequence (DNA): TGCGCCAGCAGCCCTGGTCCGGGACACCATGGATCACCCCTCCACTTT.

The V gene is TRBV4-3, the J gene TRBJ2-1; TRBD2 aligns across 11 bases. V shed 1 base, J shed 8 bases, and the junction held 4 bases outside the gene matches. The germline CDR1 and CDR2 sequences are LGHNA and YSLEER. This CDR3 has 15 residues. The chain's CDR3 is CASSQVLAGGDEQFF. In DNA, the CDR3 is TGCGCCAGCAGCCAAGTTCTAGCGGGAGGTGATGAGCAGTTCTTC.

This chain connects TRBV9 to TRBJ2-3; 10 bases line up with TRBD1. The CDR3 sequence is 17 residues long. V lost 3 bases, J lost 3 bases, and 10 bases stayed unmatched. Germline V gives CDR1 SGDLS, CDR2 YYNGEE. CDR3 nucleotides: TGTGCCAGCAGCGCAACTAGGGACAGGGGATGGACAGATACGCAGTATTTT. This encodes CASSATRDRGWTDTQYF. Looking up the rest from reference TRBV9 and TRBJ2-3 gives the full variable domain: DSGVTQTPKHLITATGQRVTLRCSPRSGDLSVYWYQQSLDQGLQFLIQYYNGEERAKGNILERFSAQQFPDLHSELNLSSLELGDSALYFCASSATRDRGWTDTQYFGPGTRLTVL.

This sequence joins TRBV5-6 and TRBJ2-7; weak D call: TRBD1 (6 bases). CDR3 length: 12 residues. In germline, CDR1 is SGHDT, CDR2 YYEEEE. V lost 0 bases, J lost 10 bases, and 11 bases lay in between. CDR3 loop: CASSLAEGVQYF. The CDR3 DNA sequence: TGTGCCAGCAGCTTGGCCGAGGGGGTCCAGTACTTC.

The chain joins TRBV4-1 to TRBJ2-2; D is possibly TRBD1 (5 bases). Trimming left V 3 bases short and J 2 bases short, with 7 bases between. The CDR3 sequence is 14 residues long. Germline CDR1 MGHRA, CDR2 YSYEKL. CDR3 residues: CASSQGHNTGELFF. CDR3 DNA: TGCGCCAGCAGCCAGGGGCATAACACCGGGGAGCTGTTTTTT.

The rearrangement links TRBV29-1 to TRBJ1-1; D call uncertain. From germline, CDR1 is SQVTM and CDR2 ANQGSEA. Trimming stripped 4 bases from V and 4 bases from J, with 13 bases between. The CDR3 is 13 amino acids. The DNA for the CDR3 is TGCAGCGTTGGCGCGGCGGGGTCCACTGAAGCTTTCTTT. Translation gives CSVGAAGSTEAFF.

The rearrangement links TRBV11-2 to TRBJ2-1, with 7 bases identical to TRBD2. CDR1 and CDR2 (germline): SGHAT, FQNNGV. Trimming at V came to 1 base and at J to 1 base, leaving 1 base not matched to a gene. This CDR3 contains 15 residues. The CDR3 bases are TGTGCCAGCAGCTTAGCGGGGGGTTCCTACAATGAGCAGTTCTTC. It is translated as CASSLAGGSYNEQFF.

This clone showed up just once. The J gene is TRBJ2-4, the V gene TRBV27; D gene ambiguous. V was clipped by 4 bases and J by 0 bases, with 10 bases between them. This CDR3 comprises 15 residues. Per the germline V gene, CDR1 is MNHEY and CDR2 is SMNVEV (reference sequence). DNA for the CDR3: TGTGCCAGCAGTTCTATACCCATAGCCAAAAACATTCAGTACTTC. Amino acids: CASSSIPIAKNIQYF.